This TCR beta chain stems from a study of cytomegalovirus exposure and HLA in healthy donors. Looked up from germline, CDR1 is SNHLY and CDR2 is FYNNEI. V lost 6 bases and J 7 bases, leaving 15 bases between the germline ends. The CDR3 covers 14 residues. Primers: 60 Vbeta forward and 13 Jbeta reverse. Clones were sequenced by immunoSEQ multiplex PCR, and TCRdb holds only the in-frame ones, with some missing. The repertoire shows some 120,000 clones; the top ten hold 2.5% to 3%. The receptor was derived from a man aged 25 to 40 in good health and CMV-seronegative. The chain recombines TRBV2 with TRBJ1-4, with a weak D call TRBD1 (6 bases). What was sequenced was PBMCs. The DNA for the CDR3 is TGTGCCAGCAGCATGACAGGCGGGGGTGAAAAACTGTTTTTT. It codes for CASSMTGGGEKLFF.